This entry concerns a single T cell receptor beta chain. The junction had 10 bases not matched to a gene; V was cut back by 2 bases and J by 1 base. This CDR3 spans 18 amino acids. CDR1 is MNHEY and CDR2 is SVGEGT in the germline V gene. Using immunoSEQ multiplex PCR, the repertoire was profiled, and TCRdb retains in-frame clones only, with some absent. The sample holds 220,000 or so clones, 84% seen once. These data originate in a study of blood T cell repertoires in COVID-19. This chain connects TRBV6-2 or TRBV6-3 to TRBJ2-3; 9 bases line up with TRBD2. The sequenced sample consisted of PBMCs or T cells enriched from blood (not recorded which). This clonotype was obtained from a woman in her thirties or forties who had recovered from COVID-19. In DNA form, the CDR3 reads TGTGCCAGCAGTTACGCTGGCGGGAGGGCCTCAGGCACAGATACGCAGTATTTT. It encodes CASSYAGGRASGTDTQYF.